The TCR beta chain under discussion was sequenced for a study of technical replicates of blood from a few donors. This clone appeared a single time. The assay was immunoSEQ multiplex PCR, and TCRdb's table has in-frame clones only and misses some. The sample consists of 60,000 or so clones, more than 75% of them appearing once. This TCR derives from a human donor in good health. Some clones in this sample may be carry-over from other donors' samples. Sample: PBMCs.

Written as DNA, the CDR3 is TGCGCCAGCAGCCAAGATTGGGTGAGACTAGGAGTCGCTGATACGCAGTATTTT. This encodes CASSQDWVRLGVADTQYF. This chain connects TRBV4-3 to TRBJ2-3; maybe TRBD2 (6 bases). CDR1 and CDR2 from the germline V gene are LGHNA and YSLEER. Trimming cost V 0 bases and J 6 bases, with 22 bases left between them. The CDR3 length is 18 residues.